The 20 T cell receptor beta chains given below trace back to one sample, sequenced in a study of low-dose radiotherapy and immunotherapy resistance in tumors. Time point given: after trial treatment. As to treatment: LDRT plus nivolumab, ipilimumab, low-dose cyclophosphamide and aspirin (RACIN trial). Priming of first-strand cDNA relied on TRAV- and TRBV-specific primers (covering alpha and beta chains). TCRs were put through 20 PCR cycles of amplification with Phusion. A constant-region primer and the V-primer adapter served as the primer pair. TCRdb independently ran MiXCR on the reads; one entry per CDR3 protein. Of about 35,000 distinct CDR3 sequences listed, around 21% were seen once; the top ten hold about 8.3%. This specimen consisted of PBMCs, obtained after low-dose radiotherapy plus immunotherapy. These receptors all come from a female donor with ovarian cancer.

In this sample, this clonotype turned up many times. The gene calls are TRBV9 and TRBJ2-3, with no clear D. This CDR3 comprises 14 residues. In germline, CDR1 is SGDLS, CDR2 YYNGEE. Trimming removed 0 bases at V and 2 bases at J, with 7 bases between. The CDR3 sequence: CASSVGEFTDTQYF. The DNA of the CDR3 is TGTGCCAGCAGCGTAGGCGAGTTCACAGATACGCAGTATTTT.

The rearrangement uses TRBV2 and TRBJ2-1, with D possibly being TRBD1 (5 bases). The CDR3 sequence is 10 residues long. Germline CDR1 SNHLY, CDR2 FYNNEI. Trimming took 8 bases from V and 6 from J, leaving 5 bases between them. The DNA for the CDR3 is TGTGCCAGCCAGGGCAATGAGCAGTTCTTC. This codes for CASQGNEQFF.

In its sample, this clonotype was seen many times. This chain links TRBV19 with TRBJ2-6; weak D call: TRBD1 (5 bases). The CDR3 length is 16 residues. Trimming shortened V by 6 bases and J by 0 bases, and 12 bases separated the two germline ends. Germline CDR1 and CDR2: LNHDA and SQIVND (reference sequence). DNA of the CDR3: TGTGCCAGTAGCCCACGACAGAGCTCTGGGGCCAACGTCCTGACTTTC. It is translated as CASSPRQSSGANVLTF.

A word on this clonotype: A far larger clone is only one base removed, so a read error is likely. The chain combines TRBV13 with TRBJ2-2; perhaps D is TRBD1 or TRBD2 (6 bases each). Germline CDR1 and CDR2: PRHDT and FYEKMQ (reference sequence). This CDR3 comprises 14 residues. Trimming took 7 bases from V and 10 from J, leaving 19 bases between them. Written as DNA, the CDR3 is TGTGCCAGCAACACGGGGGCAGTGTTTGAGGAGCTGTTTTTT. Protein: CASNTGAVFEELFF.

The sample holds many counts of this clonotype. The chain recombines TRBV2 with TRBJ2-3, with D unresolved. Germline V gives CDR1 SNHLY, CDR2 FYNNEI. V lost 8 bases to trimming and J lost 3 bases, with 12 bases between them. The CDR3 has 13 residues. Here the CDR3 reads CASRLTETDTQYF. In DNA form, the CDR3 reads TGTGCCAGCCGACTGACTGAGACAGATACGCAGTATTTT.

At least ten counts were recorded for this clonotype. CDR3 nucleotides: TGCAGTGCTAGGGAGTGGATTAAAGAGACCCAGTACTTC. Protein product: CSAREWIKETQYF. This chain connects TRBV20-1 to TRBJ2-5, with unresolved D. CDR3 length: 13 residues. With 3 bases removed from V and 3 bases from J, the gap between germline ends came to 11 bases. The germline V gene has CDR1 DFQATT and CDR2 SNEGSKA (reference sequence).

As for this clonotype: This likely traces to a read error, being one base from a far larger clone. The V and J genes are TRBV6-6 and TRBJ2-7, with 13 nucleotides matching TRBD2. The junction had 13 bases not matched to a gene; V was cut back by 7 bases and J by 7 bases. The CDR3 length is 16 residues. Germline V gene lookup returns CDR1 MNHNY and CDR2 SVGAGI (reference sequence). DNA of the CDR3: TGTGCCAGCACCGCCCTACTAGCGGGAGGGTCCAATGAGCAGTACTTC. This sequence encodes CASTALLAGGSNEQYF.

This clonotype occurred many times. V is TRBV12-3 or TRBV12-4 and J is TRBJ2-1; 9 positions agree with TRBD1. This CDR3 region has 15 residues. J lost 2 bases, V lost 6 bases, and 5 bases had no gene match. CDR3 sequence (DNA): TGTGCCAGCAGGCCCGACAGGGGGGCCTACAATGAGCAGTTCTTC. Translated: CASRPDRGAYNEQFF.

The chain uses TRBV29-1 and TRBJ2-7; 9 nucleotides line up with TRBD1. The V gene end was trimmed by 7 bases and the J gene end by 5 bases; junction bases not matched to a gene: 3. This CDR3 spans 11 amino acids. Germline-derived CDR1 and CDR2 are SQVTM and ANQGSEA. CDR3: CSGTGAHEQYF. CDR3 DNA sequence: TGCAGCGGGACAGGGGCGCACGAGCAGTACTTC.

Turning to this clonotype: A far bigger clonotype differs at one base, so this is likely a read error. The chain combines TRBV13 with TRBJ1-2; 7 bases line up with TRBD1. The CDR3 has 14 amino acids. CDR1 is PRHDT, CDR2 FYEKMQ, per germline (reference sequence). CDR3 nucleotides: TGTGCCAGCACCCCCGGACAGGCTAACTATGGCTGCACCTTC. It encodes CASTPGQANYGCTF.

This clonotype was counted at least ten times. The chain links TRBV11-2 to TRBJ1-5, with TRBD1 matching 9 bases. This CDR3 contains 16 residues. V lost 0 bases and J lost 2; bases outside the gene matches: 2. Germline CDR1 is SGHAT and CDR2 is FQNNGV. The CDR3 sequence is CASSLDGDRGNQPQHF. The DNA for the CDR3 is TGTGCCAGCAGCTTAGATGGGGACAGGGGCAATCAGCCCCAGCATTTT.

In its sample, this clonotype was seen many times. The chain recombines TRBV7-2 with TRBJ2-3; no clear D. CDR1 and CDR2 from the germline V gene are SGHTA and FQGNSA. This CDR3 comprises 12 residues. Trimming pared 5 bases from V and 3 bases from J, leaving 6 bases between. CDR3 sequence (DNA): TGTGCCAGCAGCCCCGGGACAGATACGCAGTATTTT. This codes for CASSPGTDTQYF.

Concerning this clonotype itself: This likely stems from a read error, as it lies one base from a far larger clone. V gene TRBV25-1 combines with J gene TRBJ2-1; the D gene is possibly TRBD2 (6 bases). The CDR3 is 15 amino acids. Trimming stripped 4 bases from V and 10 bases from J, with 20 bases between. Germline CDR1 and CDR2: MGHDK and SYGVNS. The chain's CDR3 is CASSASGHPPYEQFF. The DNA of the CDR3 is TGTGCCAGCAGTGCAAGCGGGCACCCCCCCTACGAGCAGTTCTTC. The variable domain in full, with the rest retrieved from reference TRBV25-1 and TRBJ2-1, is EADIYQTPRYLVIGTGKKITLECSQTMGHDKMYWYQQDPGMELHLIHYSYGVNSTEKGDLSSESTVSRIRTEHFPLTLESARPSHTSQYLCASSASGHPPYEQFFGPGTRLTVL.

This clonotype has at least ten counts. The J gene is TRBJ2-7, the V gene TRBV28, with D hard to call. V lost 1 base, J lost 2 bases, and 15 bases lay in between. The germline V gene encodes CDR1 MDHEN and CDR2 SYDVKM. This CDR3 spans 16 amino acids. DNA for the CDR3: TGTGCCAGCAGTTTATACGGCGGAATAATTCCCTACGAGCAGTACTTC. This translates into CASSLYGGIIPYEQYF.

The V gene is TRBV29-1, the J gene TRBJ2-3; D unclear. The V and J ends lost 1 base and 2 bases respectively, with 7 bases between them. The CDR3 covers 13 residues. The germline CDR1 and CDR2 sequences are SQVTM and ANQGSEA. The CDR3 protein is CSVEVGNTDTQYF. The CDR3 region has the DNA TGCAGCGTTGAAGTTGGTAACACAGATACGCAGTATTTT.

This clonotype was seen at least ten times. V gene TRBV3-1 combines with J gene TRBJ2-3, with D possibly being TRBD1 or TRBD2 (6 bases each). CDR1 is LGHDT, CDR2 YNNKEL, per germline (reference sequence). V lost 1 base to trimming and J lost 11 bases, with 13 bases between them. The length of the CDR3 is 13 residues. The CDR3 region has the DNA TGTGCCAGCAGCCAAGCTAAAGGGGGGAGGCAGTATTTT. It encodes CASSQAKGGRQYF.

This clonotype was counted many times. CDR3 in amino acids: CASSLSGLGASYEQYF. Written as DNA, the CDR3 is TGTGCCAGCAGCTTATCGGGTTTGGGAGCCTCCTACGAGCAGTACTTC. The chain is built from TRBV7-2 and TRBJ2-7, with D possibly matching TRBD2 (5 bases). The CDR3 length is 16 residues. Germline V gene data show CDR1 as SGHTA and CDR2 as FQGNSA. The ends were cut back, 2 bases at V and 0 bases at J, with 14 bases in the middle.

This clonotype was counted at least ten times. The gene calls are TRBV28 and TRBJ1-2; no clear D. From germline, CDR1 is MDHEN and CDR2 SYDVKM. The CDR3 is 13 amino acids. Trimming took off 2 bases at V and 5 bases at J, with 9 bases between the two ends. CDR3 amino acids: CASSLGRRYGYTF. The CDR3 DNA follows: TGTGCCAGCAGTTTAGGGCGGAGGTATGGCTACACCTTC.

Many counts were recorded for this clonotype. This chain connects TRBV29-1 to TRBJ1-3; D is unresolved. Germline values: CDR1 SQVTM, CDR2 ANQGSEA. Trimming pared 1 base from V and 0 bases from J, leaving 13 bases between. The CDR3 consists of 16 residues. CDR3 protein: CSVEAPVLGSGNTIYF. CDR3 DNA sequence: TGCAGCGTTGAAGCCCCCGTCTTGGGCTCTGGAAACACCATATATTTT. The full variable domain, completed using reference TRBV29-1 and TRBJ1-3, is SAVISQKPSRDICQRGTSLTIQCQVDSQVTMMFWYRQQPGQSLTLIATANQGSEATYESGFVIDKFPISRPNLTFSTLTVSNMSPEDSSIYLCSVEAPVLGSGNTIYFGEGSWLTVV.

The CDR3 protein is CSAQPWTSVETQYF. The CDR3 DNA follows: TGCAGTGCCCAACCTTGGACTAGCGTGGAGACCCAGTACTTC. The chain uses TRBV20-1 and TRBJ2-5; 9 nucleotides match TRBD2. The CDR3 length is 14 residues. The V gene's germline CDR1 is DFQATT and CDR2 SNEGSKA (reference sequence). J gave up 5 bases and V 6 bases, and 10 bases lay outside the gene matches.